These 20 T cell receptor beta chains originate from one sample sequenced in a study of blood T cell repertoires in COVID-19 (TCRdb year 2020). Library prep was done by the immunoSEQ multiplex PCR assay. TCRdb re-hosts the immuneACCESS table, in-frame sequences only. Its copies lack some clones; in the studies checked, an unresolved V gene accounts for under half of them, and the cause for the rest is not known. This sample is represented by about 76,000 clones; roughly 70% of them were singletons. About 21% of the sample comes from the top ten. Sequencing used peripheral blood. These receptors all come from a man aged 70 or older with acute or convalescent COVID-19.

This sequence joins TRBV28 and TRBJ1-1; TRBD1 matches at 8 bases. This CDR3 is 15 amino acids long. Trimming took 4 bases from V and 4 from J; bases not matched to a gene: 8. Germline V gene data show CDR1 as MDHEN and CDR2 as SYDVKM. The CDR3 here is CASSYRTGWSTEAFF. The CDR3 DNA reads TGTGCCAGCAGTTATAGGACAGGGTGGTCCACTGAAGCTTTCTTT.

The rearrangement joins TRBV14 to TRBJ2-1, with 9 nucleotides matching TRBD1. The CDR3 is 14 amino acids. Looked up from germline, CDR1 is SGHDN and CDR2 is FVKESK. The junction had 1 base not matched to a gene; V was cut back by 1 base and J by 6 bases. The CDR3: CASSQVTGGNEQFF. The DNA of the CDR3 is TGTGCCAGCAGCCAAGTGACAGGGGGCAATGAGCAGTTCTTC.

This rearrangement joins TRBV24-1 to TRBJ2-2; D is undetermined. CDR1 is KGHDR, CDR2 SFDVKD, per germline. V lost 1 base to trimming and J lost 6 bases, with 5 bases between them. The CDR3 totals 13 residues. The CDR3: CATSDFTPGELFF. CDR3 coding DNA: TGTGCCACCAGTGATTTTACTCCCGGGGAGCTGTTTTTT.

This clone showed up just once. The chain employs TRBV6-6 and TRBJ1-5, with 7 bases aligning to TRBD1. In germline, CDR1 is MNHNY, CDR2 SVGAGI (reference sequence). The J segment lost 2 bases and the V segment lost 8 bases, leaving 3 bases of the junction unmatched. The CDR3 totals 13 residues. The CDR3 region is CASLGGGNQPQHF. CDR3 DNA: TGTGCCAGCCTAGGGGGCGGCAATCAGCCCCAGCATTTT.

There are a few counts of this clone. V is TRBV13 and J is TRBJ2-7, with TRBD2 matching 14 bases. The CDR3 is made up of 16 amino acids. Per germline, CDR1 PRHDT and CDR2 FYEKMQ (reference sequence). The trim removed 5 bases at V and 4 bases at J, leaving 7 bases unmatched. CDR3 coding DNA: TGTGCCAGCAGCGCCGGGACTAGCGGGAGCTTTTACGAGCAGTACTTC. Residues: CASSAGTSGSFYEQYF.

The rearrangement joins TRBV5-1 to TRBJ1-1; unclear D gene. Trimming left V 3 bases short and J 2 bases short, with 14 bases between. Per the germline V gene, CDR1 is SGHRS and CDR2 is YFSETQ. The CDR3 has 15 amino acids. The CDR3 DNA reads TGCGCCAGCAGCTCTACCCTAGGAGCAAACACTGAAGCTTTCTTT. The encoded protein is CASSSTLGANTEAFF.

The rearrangement uses TRBV11-2 and TRBJ1-4, with 11 bases matching TRBD1. V lost 5 bases to trimming and J lost 0 bases; unmatched junction nucleotides: 8. The length of the CDR3 is 18 residues. Germline V gene sequence: CDR1 SGHAT, CDR2 FQNNGV. CDR3 loop: CASSPGQGVLSTNEKLFF. For the CDR3, the DNA is TGTGCCAGCAGCCCGGGACAGGGGGTTTTGTCAACTAATGAAAAACTGTTTTTT.

The genes are TRBV28 and TRBJ2-1; 11 nucleotides match TRBD1. Trimming at V came to 2 bases and at J to 10 bases, leaving 7 bases not matched to a gene. The CDR3 is 15 amino acids. Per germline, CDR1 MDHEN and CDR2 SYDVKM. DNA for the CDR3: TGTGCCAGCAGTTTAATAGGACAGGGGGCGAAAGAGCAGTTCTTC. Translation: CASSLIGQGAKEQFF.

This chain uses TRBV28 with TRBJ1-1; D perhaps matches TRBD1 (5 bases). Germline lookup yields CDR1 MDHEN and CDR2 SYDVKM. V was trimmed by 10 bases and J by 1 base, leaving 25 bases between them. This CDR3 comprises 17 residues. The CDR3 loop is CATYKAGWGLTNTEAFF. CDR3 sequence (DNA): TGTGCCACATATAAAGCAGGATGGGGACTTACGAACACTGAAGCTTTCTTT. Drawing the rest from reference TRBV28 and TRBJ1-1, the complete variable domain is DVKVTQSSRYLVKRTGEKVFLECVQDMDHENMFWYRQDPGLGLRLIYFSYDVKMKEKGDIPEGYSVSREKKERFSLILESASTNQTSMYLCATYKAGWGLTNTEAFFGQGTRLTVV.

The chain combines TRBV27 with TRBJ1-2, with a weak D call TRBD1 (6 bases). The CDR3 loop spans 14 amino acids. Deletions cut 6 bases from V and 8 bases from J, with 19 bases between. The V gene's germline CDR1 is MNHEY and CDR2 SMNVEV (reference sequence). The CDR3 DNA follows: TGTGCCAGCAGGGGATCCACAGGGTGGAACGGCTACACCTTC. Translation: CASRGSTGWNGYTF.

The genes are TRBV3-1 (or the pseudogene TRBV3-2) and TRBJ2-2; D call uncertain. CDR3 length equals 15 residues. The germline gives CDR1 LGHDT, CDR2 YNNKEL (reference sequence). Trimming stripped 4 bases from V and 5 bases from J, with 14 bases between. The CDR3 region has the DNA TGTGCCAGCAGCCCCCTGGTGCTAGTTACCGGGGAGCTGTTTTTT. It is translated as CASSPLVLVTGELFF.

The chain has TRBV5-1 and TRBJ1-1, with 8 bases fitting TRBD1. The trim removed 0 bases at V and 1 base at J, leaving 8 bases unmatched. Per germline, CDR1 SGHRS and CDR2 YFSETQ. There are 17 residues in the CDR3. The CDR3 loop is CASSLAETGAPNTEAFF. CDR3 sequence (DNA): TGCGCCAGCAGCTTGGCCGAGACAGGGGCCCCGAACACTGAAGCTTTCTTT.

This clone occurred a few times. This chain links TRBV6-6 with TRBJ1-6, with D maybe TRBD1 (6 bases). The germline V gene encodes CDR1 MNHNY and CDR2 SVGAGI (reference sequence). The ends were cut back, 4 bases at V and 7 bases at J, with 14 bases in the middle. The CDR3 is made up of 15 amino acids. The CDR3, as DNA: TGTGCCAGCAGTTCCCGACAGGTCCCAAATTCACCCCTCCACTTT. Amino acid sequence: CASSSRQVPNSPLHF.

This chain joins TRBV7-2 and TRBJ1-5, with TRBD1 as a possible D gene (5 bases). This CDR3 is 15 amino acids long. The germline V gene has CDR1 SGHTA and CDR2 FQGNSA. Trimming took 1 base from V and 7 from J, leaving 14 bases between them. Here the CDR3 reads CASSLVVGVGQPQHF. DNA of the CDR3: TGTGCCAGCAGCTTAGTCGTAGGGGTCGGACAGCCCCAGCATTTT. Drawing the rest from reference TRBV7-2 and TRBJ1-5, the complete variable domain is GAGVSQSPSNKVTEKGKDVELRCDPISGHTALYWYRQSLGQGLEFLIYFQGNSAPDKSGLPSDRFSAERTGGSVSTLTIQRTQQEDSAVYLCASSLVVGVGQPQHFGDGTRLSIL.

J is TRBJ2-1 and V is TRBV5-1; weak D call: TRBD2 (5 bases). V was trimmed by 0 bases and J by 4 bases, leaving 11 bases between them. Germline V gene data show CDR1 as SGHRS and CDR2 as YFSETQ. CDR3 length equals 15 residues. DNA for the CDR3: TGCGCCAGCAGCTTGGGGGGTAGCGCTTACAATGAGCAGTTCTTC. Protein product: CASSLGGSAYNEQFF.

As concerns this clone: Here the CDR3 omits its conserved ending phenylalanine or tryptophan, so a read error is the likely source. The DNA is omitted, as the CDR3 cannot be located on it reliably, and the CDR3 follows TCRdb's listing. The CDR3 here is CASSLAGLAGGHPRV. This chain uses TRBV6-2 or TRBV6-3 with TRBJ2-3; the tabulated D call, TRBD2, remains unverified against the DNA. Counting both end residues, the CDR3 totals 15 amino acids. CDR1 and CDR2 from the germline V gene are MNHEY and SVGEGT.

The chain is built from TRBV10-3 and TRBJ2-5, with 10 bases lining up with TRBD2. Germline V gene lookup returns CDR1 ENHRY and CDR2 SYGVKD. The CDR3 covers 16 residues. Trimming removed 3 bases from V and 5 bases from J; junction bases left unmatched: 9. The CDR3 is CAISDRTSGVGETQYF. DNA of the CDR3: TGTGCCATCAGTGATCGGACTAGCGGAGTGGGGGAGACCCAGTACTTC.

The rearrangement links TRBV18 to TRBJ2-6; 7 bases are a match to TRBD1. The CDR3 totals 15 residues. CDR1 and CDR2 (germline): KGHSH, LQKENI. V shed 7 bases and J 2 bases; nucleotides not matched to a gene: 5. The CDR3 spells CASLSGQAGANVLTF. The DNA for the CDR3 is TGTGCCAGCTTGTCTGGACAGGCTGGGGCCAACGTCCTGACTTTC.

A single count supports this clone. This chain joins TRBV24-1 and TRBJ1-2; 8 bases map to TRBD1. The V gene end was trimmed by 4 bases and the J gene end by 1 base; junction bases not matched to a gene: 7. Per the germline V gene, CDR1 is KGHDR and CDR2 is SFDVKD. This CDR3 contains 16 residues. The CDR3 region has the DNA TGTGCCACCAGTGACTCGAATGACAGGGGTAACTATGGCTACACCTTC. Protein product: CATSDSNDRGNYGYTF.

This CDR3 is CASSIEYRVRELFF. CDR3 in DNA: TGTGCCAGTAGTATAGAGTACAGGGTAAGGGAGCTGTTTTTT. The chain combines TRBV19 with TRBJ2-2; D perhaps matches TRBD1 (6 bases). The V and J ends lost 0 bases and 9 bases respectively, with 11 bases between them. The germline V gene encodes CDR1 LNHDA and CDR2 SQIVND (reference sequence). The CDR3 is 14 residues long.